Detailed here is one T cell receptor beta chain. Its specificity is not known. The data belong to a study of CD8 T cells in Susac syndrome. Study observations and caveats: It was acknowledged in the study that its TCR sequencing and HLA analysis involved a relatively small number of individuals.

Reverse transcription of about 0.5 to 1 ug RNA used random hexamers. Across 54 Vbeta and 13 Jbeta, TCR beta CDR3 was amplified with immunoSEQ multiplex PCR. TCRdb re-called the immunoSEQ multiplex PCR reads through MiXCR, storing one row per CDR3 protein. This sample has under 150,000 distinct CDR3 sequences, with about 94% found just once. CD8+ and CD4+ T cells from blood underwent TCR beta sequencing. Negative magnetic isolation gave CD8+ and CD4+ cells; FACS enriched CD8+ TEMRA. Trimming took 0 bases from V and 6 from J, leaving 5 bases between them. This CDR3 has 13 residues. CDR1 and CDR2 (germline): LNHNV, YYDKDF (reference sequence).

The sequenced sample was CD4+ T cells from PBMCs. The rearrangement uses TRBV15 and TRBJ2-2; no clear D. The sequence derives from a human donor with multiple sclerosis. CDR3: CATSRDPPGELFF. The CDR3 DNA follows: TGTGCCACCAGCAGAGATCCCCCCGGGGAGCTGTTTTTT.